The subject of this entry is one T cell receptor (beta chain). Its binding antigen is unknown. Within one base of it there is no much larger clone, and no base qualities were kept. The CDR3 contains 14 residues, cysteine and phenylalanine counted. Here the CDR3 DNA is all that survives: 42 bases in frame from base 1. The germline V gene specifies SNHLY as CDR1 and FYNNEI as CDR2. V has 4 bases trimmed and J has 5 bases trimmed; junction bases matching no gene number 3. The record originates from a study of T cell responses to AZD1222 COVID-19 vaccine (dated by TCRdb to 2020 to 2022). Concerning the study at large: TCR sequencing covered more than 230 trial participants: about 210 given two doses of AZD1222 and about 26 given two doses of MenACWY control vaccine. Trial participants were enrolled into age subgroups of 18-55, 56-69 and 70-plus years, which contained roughly 140, 27 and 60 TCR-sequenced participants, respectively.

The CDR3 regions of human TCRbeta chains were analyzed by immunosequencing. The original pipeline was this. TCRs in the repertoires were matched against a reference library of SARS-CoV-2-specific TCRs that had been generated with the MIRA antigen-specificity platform. Breadth was defined as the fraction of unique TCRs that were SARS-CoV-2-associated. Depth was defined as the fraction of total T cells that were SARS-CoV-2-associated. Each spike-specific TCR was assigned to its reactive spike region and to a CD4 or CD8 class using the MIRA data. Log10-transformed breadth and depth values were compared by one-way ANOVA with Sidak's multiple comparisons tests. In its TCRdb copy, this immuneACCESS table keeps in-frame sequences only and misses some clones. Where compared with another copy, unresolved V genes explain less than half of these, and the others have no known cause. V and J calls plus clone size are reproduced from that table; the DNA served to infer D and trimming. The sample contains about 75,000 clones, approximately 88% of them found a single time. The ten largest clonotypes hold less than 12% of the sample.

Read against the paper, the sample's time point label means: about 28 days (+/-7) after the second vaccine dose. Sample treatment or condition, as interpreted from the label and publication: meningococcal conjugate vaccine given as trial control. Vaccinee samples were obtained from the UK trials COV001 and COV002, which included a single-blind randomized controlled phase 2/3 trial of AZD1222 (ChAdOx1 nCoV-19) in healthy adults. For TCRbeta chain sequencing, PBMC samples were collected from trial participants at day 0 and at day 28 after the second dose. Overall results and qualifications from the work: Participants were mostly white British, with more females than males. The authors suggested clonal diversity may have been underestimated. Vaccine-associated CD4 TCRs spanned the whole spike protein, with dominant responses in regions 160-218 and 743-854. The 56-69-year group was small, and its depth increase did not reach significance, likely because of low power. Nearly half of unique spike-specific TCRs reportedly recognized epitopes outside regions mutated in the B.1.351 and B.1.1.7 variants. No day 14 peak-response samples were available, so repertoires were characterized only after the peak T cell response. Conclusions about previously exposed vaccinees were limited because only a handful of AZD1222 recipients were SARS-CoV-2 seropositive at baseline. After two AZD1222 doses, both the breadth and the depth of spike-specific TCRs were significantly higher than at day 0 and than in MenACWY recipients.

The TCR originated in an adult who received the MenACWY meningococcal vaccine as a control. The chain uses TRBV2 and TRBJ1-4, with 8 bases matching TRBD1. Sample: peripheral blood, taken 28 days after the second dose of the MenACWY control vaccine. The nucleotide sequence is given as TGTGCCAGCAGTGGGAGGACAGGGAATGAAAAACTGTTTTTT. Protein translation: CASSGRTGNEKLFF.